This T cell receptor beta chain derives from a study of OX40 agonist ivuxolimab in advanced cancers. Whole-study results and caveats: At doses 0.1 to 3.0 mg/kg, CD4+ and CD8+ clones expanded.

The protocol was immunoSEQ multiplex PCR, while the TCRdb copy is restricted to in-frame clones and leaves out a portion. Of 55,000 to 75,000 clones in the sample, roughly four fifths were seen once. This CDR3 is 14 amino acids long. Trimming pared 1 base from V and 5 bases from J, leaving 9 bases between. The germline CDR1 and CDR2 sequences are MRHNA and SNTAGT. In the case of this clone: Its specificity is not known.

The rearrangement joins TRBV6-4 to TRBJ2-1; no reliable D call. The sequence came from an adult with an advanced solid tumor such as melanoma, head and neck, liver or kidney cancer. The sample was CD4+ or CD8+ T cells sorted from blood, taken in a trial of the OX40 agonist ivuxolimab. This CDR3 is CASSDWYFNNEQFF. DNA for the CDR3: TGTGCCAGCAGTGACTGGTATTTCAACAATGAGCAGTTCTTC.